This T cell receptor (beta chain) is drawn from a study of T cells expressing NK-cell markers. As for the study in general: Serological testing identified seven of the eight sequenced donors as HCMV-seropositive and one as seronegative. General study results and limits: Expanded clones of NKG2C+ T cells had an unclear HCMV specificity.

Germline CDR1 is LGHNA and CDR2 is YSLEER. The CDR3 covers 17 residues. A note on this clonotype: The target antigen is unknown.

From the 5' RACE reads, TCRdb lists one entry per CDR3 protein and no DNA. The data include about 260,000 distinct CDR3 sequences; the top ten clones carry roughly 4.2%. The TCR sequence derives from a woman aged 18 to 75 in good health. This sequence joins TRBV4-3 and TRBJ1-2; TCRdb picks TRBD1, but there is no DNA to check that call. The sample taken for sequencing was blood T cells: a sorted CD56 or NKG2C T cell subset, CD4+ or CD8+ T cells, or bulk PBMC T cells (not recorded which). CDR3 protein: CASSQDGDRPSNYGYTF.